Each of the 21 T cell receptor beta chains below was sequenced from the same sample in a study of regulatory T cells in long-lasting Graves disease (dated by TCRdb to the early 2020s). The method was multiplex PCR. Sequencing took place on an Illumina HiSeq 4000. CDR3 regions were amplified by Arm-PCR with iRepertoire HTBI primers to construct TCR beta libraries. The public reads were run again by TCRdb, first through fastp at Q25 and then through MiXCR, and only productive beta chains were kept. Rows merge per CDR3 protein into single entries with the most common DNA and genes. This sample comprises about 370,000 distinct CDR3 sequences, roughly a sixth of them detected only once. The top ten clones comprise 22% of the sample. The time point label on this specimen signifies: newly diagnosed GD, antithyroid drugs for less than 3 months. For both TCR sequencing and RNA sequencing, RNA was extracted from PBMCs using TRIzol.

The source was peripheral blood mononuclear cells (PBMCs), collected at new diagnosis, from a patient treated with antithyroid drugs. Receptor source: a female donor with Graves disease.

This clonotype appeared a few times. The genes are TRBV7-9 and TRBJ1-1; possible D gene TRBD1, 5 bases. This CDR3 contains 15 residues. CDR1 SEHNR and CDR2 FQNEAQ come from the germline V gene (reference sequence). V lost 0 bases and J 5 bases, leaving 13 bases between the germline ends. CDR3 protein: CASSLASGEDTEAFF. DNA of the CDR3: TGTGCCAGCAGCTTAGCGTCGGGGGAGGATACTGAAGCTTTCTTT.

This clonotype was recorded many times. The V and J genes are TRBV4-2 and TRBJ2-6, with 7 bases identical to TRBD1. Trimming removed 1 base from V and 1 base from J; junction bases left unmatched: 7. The CDR3 length is 18 residues. Germline V gene data show CDR1 as LGHNA and CDR2 as YNFKEQ. The CDR3 protein is CASSQALGDRSGANVLTF. Here the CDR3 DNA reads TGTGCCAGCAGCCAAGCCCTTGGGGACAGATCTGGGGCCAACGTCCTGACTTTC.

V gene TRBV4-3 combines with J gene TRBJ2-7; maybe TRBD2 (5 bases). This CDR3 has 15 amino acids. Germline lookup yields CDR1 LGHNA and CDR2 YSLEER. Trimming left V 1 base short and J 0 bases short, with 10 bases between. The CDR3 region has the DNA TGCGCCAGCAGCCAAGGGGGAGTATCCTCCTACGAGCAGTACTTC. Amino acids: CASSQGGVSSYEQYF.

This clonotype was detected ten times or more. V and J are TRBV7-9 and TRBJ1-1, with 7 bases identical to TRBD1. The germline V gene has CDR1 SEHNR and CDR2 FQNEAQ (reference sequence). The CDR3 spans 14 residues. V gave up 5 bases and J gave up 5 bases; unmatched junction bases: 8. The CDR3 sequence: CASSPTTGRTEAFF. The DNA for the CDR3 is TGTGCCAGCAGCCCGACGACAGGGAGGACTGAAGCTTTCTTT. Combining the CDR3 with reference TRBV7-9 and TRBJ1-1 gives the whole variable domain DTGVSQNPRHKITKRGQNVTFRCDPISEHNRLYWYRQTLGQGPEFLTYFQNEAQLEKSRLLSDRFSAERPKGSFSTLEIQRTEQGDSAMYLCASSPTTGRTEAFFGQGTRLTVV.

CDR3 sequence: CSAREGFLSAEQFF. CDR3 DNA sequence: TGCAGTGCTAGAGAGGGCTTTTTGAGCGCTGAGCAGTTCTTC. The V gene is TRBV20-1, the J gene TRBJ2-1; D remains ambiguous. The V end was cut by 0 bases, the J end by 9 bases, with 15 bases between. The CDR3 length is 14 residues. Per germline, CDR1 DFQATT and CDR2 SNEGSKA (reference sequence).

This chain joins TRBV9 and TRBJ2-2; D gene uncertain. V gave up 1 base and J gave up 1 base, with 8 bases separating them. Germline values: CDR1 SGDLS, CDR2 YYNGEE. The CDR3 runs to 15 residues. CDR3 loop: CASSVSRMNTGELFF. DNA for the CDR3: TGTGCCAGCAGCGTAAGCAGGATGAACACCGGGGAGCTGTTTTTT.

The CDR3 here is CASSLGTASYEQYF. CDR3 DNA: TGTGCCAGCAGCCTCGGGACAGCTTCCTACGAGCAGTACTTC. The chain carries TRBV14 and TRBJ2-7, with 7 bases aligning to TRBD1. The length of the CDR3 is 14 residues. Unmatched junction bases numbered 4, after V lost 4 bases and J lost 1 base. The germline V gene encodes CDR1 SGHDN and CDR2 FVKESK.

The chain is built from TRBV5-4 and TRBJ2-3, with 8 nucleotides matching TRBD2. The J call is doubtful: the DNA matches TRBJ2-5 better. The CDR3 extends over 14 amino acids. From germline, CDR1 is SGHNT and CDR2 YYREEE (reference sequence). CDR3 in amino acids: CASTPSGGTETQYF. CDR3 sequence (DNA): TGTGCCAGCACCCCTTCGGGGGGGACAGAGACCCAGTACTTC.

The J gene is TRBJ2-5, the V gene TRBV12-5; 10 nucleotides align to TRBD2. The CDR3 has 14 amino acids. CDR1 is LGHNT and CDR2 is FRNRAP in the germline V gene. J lost 5 bases, V lost 5 bases, and 5 bases had no gene match. The CDR3 nucleotides read TGTGCTAGTGGTAGCGGGGGGGGGGTTGAGACCCAGTACTTC. This translates into CASGSGGGVETQYF.

This clonotype was seen ten or more times. The chain links TRBV30 to TRBJ2-1, with unresolved D. Trimming took off 5 bases at V and 1 base at J, with 9 bases between the two ends. CDR1 GTSNPN and CDR2 SVGIG come from the germline V gene (reference sequence). The CDR3 extends over 13 amino acids. DNA for the CDR3: TGTGCCTGGGGGCGAGGATCCTACAATGAGCAGTTCTTC. Its translation: CAWGRGSYNEQFF.

This clonotype has at least ten counts. The chain recombines TRBV12-3 or TRBV12-4 with TRBJ2-1; 9 positions agree with TRBD2. The V gene end was trimmed by 0 bases and the J gene end by 4 bases; junction bases not matched to a gene: 10. The CDR3 covers 18 residues. The CDR3: CASSLANVRLAGYNEQFF. As DNA, the CDR3 is TGTGCCAGCAGTTTAGCGAATGTGCGGCTAGCGGGGTACAATGAGCAGTTCTTC.

For this clonotype: This may stem from a read error, because a much larger clone lies one nucleotide away. The gene calls are TRBV7-3 and TRBJ2-7, with TRBD2 matching over 8 bases. Germline V gene data show CDR1 as SGHTA and CDR2 as FQGTGA. The CDR3 is 13 residues long. Losses at the gene ends were 5 bases for V and 2 bases for J; bases not matched to a gene: 2. CDR3 sequence: CASSGTRTYEQYF. In nucleotides, the CDR3 is TGTGCCAGCAGCGGGACTAGAACCTACGAGCAGTACTTC.

The chain links TRBV30 to TRBJ1-2, with 10 bases that match TRBD1. The CDR3 is 14 amino acids. From germline, CDR1 is GTSNPN and CDR2 SVGIG (reference sequence). J gave up 4 bases and V 6 bases, and 8 bases lay outside the gene matches. CDR3 coding DNA: TGTGCCTGCATCAGGACAGGGGGTGGCTATGGCTACACCTTC. Translating it yields CACIRTGGGYGYTF.

With respect to this clonotype: This could be a read error, since a much larger clone is one nucleotide away. This rearrangement joins TRBV7-9 to TRBJ2-7; 10 bases are shared with TRBD2. The J segment lost 2 bases and the V segment lost 2 bases, leaving 3 bases of the junction unmatched. The CDR3 has 15 amino acids. Germline CDR1 reads SEHNR; CDR2 reads FQNEAQ (reference sequence). The CDR3 sequence is CASSLSSGRTYEQYF. Here the CDR3 DNA reads TGTGCCAGCAGCTTATCTAGCGGGAGAACCTACGAGCAGTACTTC.

For this clonotype: This sequence may be a read error, since a much larger clone differs from it by one base. The CDR3 reads CASSQGLPTGGVYGHTF. CDR3 nucleotide sequence: TGTGCCAGCAGCCAAGGCCTACCCACAGGGGGCGTTTATGGCCACACCTTC. The J gene is TRBJ1-2, the V gene TRBV3-1; 9 bases match TRBD1. The CDR3 extends over 17 amino acids. Germline-derived CDR1 and CDR2 are LGHDT and YNNKEL (reference sequence).

The sample holds many counts of this clonotype. V gene TRBV7-8 combines with J gene TRBJ1-4; 7 nucleotides agree with TRBD1. Losses at the gene ends were 4 bases for V and 0 bases for J; bases not matched to a gene: 5. The CDR3 loop spans 16 amino acids. Germline CDR1 and CDR2: SGHVS and FQNEAQ. CDR3 sequence: CASSSRRGSTNEKLFF. In DNA, the CDR3 is TGTGCCAGCAGCTCGCGCAGGGGGTCAACTAATGAAAAACTGTTTTTT.

A word on this clonotype: At one of its ends the junction is not consistent with the germline gene, which may arise from a read error. The rearrangement joins TRBV7-9 to TRBJ1-1; D is possibly TRBD1 (6 bases). The CDR3 spans 17 residues. CDR1 SEHNR and CDR2 FQNEAQ come from the germline V gene (reference sequence). The CDR3 nucleotides are TGTGCCAGCAGCTTAATTACGGGTCAGGGGCGGAACGCTGAAGCTTTCTTT. Protein sequence: CASSLITGQGRNAEAFF. The variable domain in full, with the rest retrieved from reference TRBV7-9 and TRBJ1-1, is DTGVSQNPRHKITKRGQNVTFRCDPISEHNRLYWYRQTLGQGPEFLTYFQNEAQLEKSRLLSDRFSAERPKGSFSTLEIQRTEQGDSAMYLCASSLITGQGRNAEAFFGQGTRLTVV.

In this sample, this clonotype turned up a few times. The chain links TRBV10-2 to TRBJ2-3, with TRBD2 matching over 7 bases. V was clipped by 4 bases and J by 2 bases; unmatched bases: 9. The CDR3 length is 16 residues. In germline, CDR1 is WSHSY, CDR2 SAAADI. For the CDR3, the DNA is TGCGCCAGCAGTGGGACGGGCGGGGGAATCACAGATACGCAGTATTTT. Encoded protein: CASSGTGGGITDTQYF.

This clonotype was seen many times. V usage is TRBV2 and J usage is TRBJ2-3, with unresolved D. This CDR3 has 13 residues. The ends were cut back, 7 bases at V and 6 bases at J, with 14 bases in the middle. The V gene's germline CDR1 is SNHLY and CDR2 FYNNEI. CDR3 sequence (DNA): TGTGCCAGCATACGAGGAGAATCGGATACGCAGTATTTT. Its translation: CASIRGESDTQYF.

This clonotype was counted many times. This chain connects TRBV5-1 to TRBJ2-3, with unresolved D. Germline CDR1 and CDR2: SGHRS and YFSETQ. The CDR3 contains 15 residues. Trimming pared 0 bases from V and 0 bases from J, leaving 8 bases between. As DNA, the CDR3 is TGCGCCAGCAGCTTGGTACAGACTAGCACAGATACGCAGTATTTT. It yields the protein CASSLVQTSTDTQYF.

With regard to this clonotype: Being one base from a much bigger clone, this may be a read error. The rearrangement joins TRBV7-2 to TRBJ1-5, with D uncertain. Germline CDR1 SGHTA, CDR2 FQGNSA. This CDR3 has 15 residues. CDR3 coding DNA: TGTGTCAGCAGCGTTAACGGGTATAGCAATCAGCCCCAGCATTTT. Translated, it gives CVSSVNGYSNQPQHF.